This entry describes one T cell receptor (beta chain). Antigen unknown. The data were taken from a study of T cell repertoires in cytomegalovirus infection. In the study overall: From public TCR beta signatures came an indication of both CMV infection and matching HLA type. Overall study findings and caveats: In two of eight donors, the top clonotype was HLA-C-restricted CMV-specific. Accumulated public TCR beta family frequency recognized individuals carrying CMV together with the relevant HLA.

Between the trimmed V and J ends, which lost 4 bases and 6 bases, there was a span of 15 bases. This CDR3 is 14 amino acids long. CDR1 and CDR2 from the germline V gene are LGHDT and YNNKEL (reference sequence). TCRdb independently ran MiXCR on the reads; one entry per CDR3 protein. Here the sample spans about 240,000 distinct CDR3 sequences, roughly 12% being singletons. This TCR came from a human donor in good health (CMV status not recorded). Some clones in this sample may be carry-over from other donors' samples. The chain uses TRBV3-1 and TRBJ1-2; no definite D call. The specimen was PBMCs. The CDR3 DNA follows: TGTGCCAGCAGCCTGAGTGACCCCATTAATGGCTACACCTTC. Its protein product is CASSLSDPINGYTF.